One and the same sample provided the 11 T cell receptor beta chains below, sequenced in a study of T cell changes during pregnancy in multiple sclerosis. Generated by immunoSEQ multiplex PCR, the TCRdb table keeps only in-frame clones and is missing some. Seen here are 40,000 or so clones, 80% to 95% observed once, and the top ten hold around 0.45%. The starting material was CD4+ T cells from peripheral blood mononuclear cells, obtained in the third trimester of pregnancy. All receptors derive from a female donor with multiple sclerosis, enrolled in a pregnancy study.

Here the CDR3 reads CASSGTGITYEQYF. The CDR3, as DNA: TGTGCCAGCAGCGGGACAGGGATAACCTACGAGCAGTACTTC. The genes are TRBV7-9 and TRBJ2-7; 9 nucleotides match TRBD1. From germline, CDR1 is SEHNR and CDR2 FQNEAQ (reference sequence). CDR3 length: 14 amino acids. V shed 5 bases and J 2 bases; nucleotides not matched to a gene: 4. The entire variable domain, with the rest obtained from reference TRBV7-9 and TRBJ2-7, is as follows: DTGVSQNPRHKITKRGQNVTFRCDPISEHNRLYWYRQTLGQGPEFLTYFQNEAQLEKSRLLSDRFSAERPKGSFSTLEIQRTEQGDSAMYLCASSGTGITYEQYFGPGTRLTVT.

For the CDR3, the DNA is TGCGCCAGCAGCGCCCGGGACGGGAGCTATGGCTACACCTTC. Its protein product is CASSARDGSYGYTF. The chain combines TRBV5-1 with TRBJ1-2, with D tentatively TRBD1 (5 bases). The V gene's germline CDR1 is SGHRS and CDR2 YFSETQ. The CDR3 length is 14 residues. The V and J ends lost 4 bases and 4 bases respectively, with 14 bases between them.

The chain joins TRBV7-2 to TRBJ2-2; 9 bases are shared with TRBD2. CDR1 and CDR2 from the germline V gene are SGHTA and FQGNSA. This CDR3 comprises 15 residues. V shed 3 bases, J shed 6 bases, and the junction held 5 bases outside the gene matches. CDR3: CASSFGLAKAGELFF. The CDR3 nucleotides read TGTGCCAGCAGCTTCGGACTAGCGAAGGCCGGGGAGCTGTTTTTT.

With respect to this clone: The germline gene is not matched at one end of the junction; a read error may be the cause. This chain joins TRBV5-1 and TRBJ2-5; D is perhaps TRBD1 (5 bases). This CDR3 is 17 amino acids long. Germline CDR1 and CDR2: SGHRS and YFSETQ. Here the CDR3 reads CASSLAGVTDIQETQYF. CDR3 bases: TGCGCCAGCAGTTTGGCCGGTGTGACAGATATCCAAGAGACCCAGTACTTC.

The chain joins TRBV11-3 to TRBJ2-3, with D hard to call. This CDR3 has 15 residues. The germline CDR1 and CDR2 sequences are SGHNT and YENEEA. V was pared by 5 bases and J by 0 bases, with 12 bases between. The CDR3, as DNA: TGTGCCAGCAGCGCATTCTCGACTAGCACAGATACGCAGTATTTT. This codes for CASSAFSTSTDTQYF.

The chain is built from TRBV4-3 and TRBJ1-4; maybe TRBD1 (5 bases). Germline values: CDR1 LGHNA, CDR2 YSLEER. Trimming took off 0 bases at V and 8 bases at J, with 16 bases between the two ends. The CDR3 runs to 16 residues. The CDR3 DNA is TGCGCCAGCAGCCAAGAGTTTGGCCAGGGTTGGGAAAAACTGTTTTTT. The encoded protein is CASSQEFGQGWEKLFF.

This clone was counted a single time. CDR3: CASSEVGGRTALHRFF. The CDR3 region has the DNA TGTGCCAGCAGTGAAGTGGGCGGGAGAACGGCCCTCCATCGGTTCTTC. J is TRBJ2-1 and V is TRBV6-1; 7 bases are a match to TRBD2. Looked up from germline, CDR1 is MNHNS and CDR2 is SASEGT. V trimming: 1 base; J trimming: 15 bases; junction bases outside the gene matches: 18. There are 16 residues in the CDR3.

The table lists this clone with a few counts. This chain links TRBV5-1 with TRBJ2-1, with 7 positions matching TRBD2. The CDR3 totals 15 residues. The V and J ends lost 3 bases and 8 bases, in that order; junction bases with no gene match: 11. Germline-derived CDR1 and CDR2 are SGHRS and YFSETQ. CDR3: CASSWGLQVGDEQFF. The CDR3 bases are TGCGCCAGCAGCTGGGGACTACAGGTCGGCGATGAGCAGTTCTTC.

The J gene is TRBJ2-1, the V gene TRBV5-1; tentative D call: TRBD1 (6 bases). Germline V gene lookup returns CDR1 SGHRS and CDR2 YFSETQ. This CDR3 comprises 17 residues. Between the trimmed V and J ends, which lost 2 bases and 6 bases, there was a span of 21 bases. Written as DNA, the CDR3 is TGCGCCAGCAGCTTCCAAACAATACAGGGATCGGGCAATGAGCAGTTCTTC. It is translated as CASSFQTIQGSGNEQFF. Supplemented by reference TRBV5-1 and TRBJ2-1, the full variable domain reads KAGVTQTPRYLIKTRGQQVTLSCSPISGHRSVSWYQQTPGQGLQFLFEYFSETQRNKGNFPGRFSGRQFSNSRSEMNVSTLELGDSALYLCASSFQTIQGSGNEQFFGPGTRLTVL.

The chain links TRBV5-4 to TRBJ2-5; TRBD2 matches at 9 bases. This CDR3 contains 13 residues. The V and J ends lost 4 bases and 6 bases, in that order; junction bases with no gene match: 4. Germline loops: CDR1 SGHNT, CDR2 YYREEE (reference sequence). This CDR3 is CASSAGGSQTQYF. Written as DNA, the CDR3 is TGTGCCAGCAGCGCGGGGGGGTCGCAGACCCAGTACTTC.

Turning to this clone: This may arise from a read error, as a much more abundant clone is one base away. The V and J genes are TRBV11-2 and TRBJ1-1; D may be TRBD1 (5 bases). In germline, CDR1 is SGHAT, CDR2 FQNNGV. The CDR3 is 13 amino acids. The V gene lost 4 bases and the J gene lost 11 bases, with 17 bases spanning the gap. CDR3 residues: CASSSISRAQAFF. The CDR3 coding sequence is TGTGCCAGCAGCTCAATCAGCAGGGCGCAGGCTTTCTTT. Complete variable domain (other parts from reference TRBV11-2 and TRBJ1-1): EAGVAQSPRYKIIEKRQSVAFWCNPISGHATLYWYQQILGQGPKLLIQFQNNGVVDDSQLPKDRFSAERLKGVDSTLKIQPAKLEDSAVYLCASSSISRAQAFFGQGTRLTVV.